This TCR beta chain was recovered during a study of long-term antiretroviral therapy in people with HIV. Version v3.0 of the immunoSEQ assay ran at survey level. Profiling relied on immunoSEQ multiplex PCR, and the TCRdb table lists in-frame clones only, not all of them. There are 20,000 to 30,000 clones in the sample; 79% occur only once, and over 8% lies in the top ten. Study outcomes and limitations: Every time point showed a repertoire led by clones expanded before ART.

Germline V gene lookup returns CDR1 SEHNR and CDR2 FQNEAQ (reference sequence). This CDR3 spans 13 amino acids. Trimming stripped 5 bases from V and 0 bases from J, with 7 bases between. As concerns this clone: Its specificity is not known.

The sequenced sample was unsorted PBMCs, obtained 1.2 years after starting antiretroviral therapy. The rearrangement joins TRBV7-9 to TRBJ1-2; D gene unclear. This clonotype was obtained from a woman between 40 and 50 years old with HIV. CDR3 loop: CASSPQANYGYTF. The CDR3 DNA reads TGTGCCAGCAGCCCGCAGGCTAACTATGGCTACACCTTC.